This entry describes one TCR beta chain. Assay: immunoSEQ multiplex PCR; the TCRdb copy retains only in-frame clones and omits some. The sample consists of roughly 260,000 clones, 86% of them appearing once. The entry originates in a study of blood T cell repertoires in COVID-19. This TCR derives from a woman aged 18 to 35 who had recovered from COVID-19. The sample consisted of PBMCs or T cells enriched from blood (not recorded which).

The CDR3 reads CASTGGTGGTNEKLFF. The CDR3 DNA follows: TGTGCCAGCACCGGGGGGACAGGGGGAACTAATGAAAAACTGTTTTTT. The J gene is TRBJ1-4, the V gene TRBV2; 11 positions agree with TRBD1. This CDR3 has 16 amino acids. Germline CDR1 reads SNHLY; CDR2 reads FYNNEI. J was trimmed by 1 base and V by 7 bases; bases with no gene match: 5. Using reference TRBV2 and TRBJ1-4 for the parts outside the CDR3, the full variable domain is EPEVTQTPSHQVTQMGQEVILRCVPISNHLYFYWYRQILGQKVEFLVSFYNNEISEKSEIFDDQFSVERPDGSNFTLKIRSTKLEDSAMYFCASTGGTGGTNEKLFFGSGTQLSVL.